This passage covers 21 T cell receptor beta chains from one sample sequenced in a study of beta chain features in type 1 diabetes. Expressed TCRB transcripts were sequenced, since all the RNA that had been isolated was reverse transcribed. Sequenced by immunoSEQ multiplex PCR; TCRdb stores in-frame clones only, minus some. This table holds under 250,000 clones, about 26% found once. Input material: central memory CD4+ T cells from blood. The receptors shown here come from a man aged 25 to 40 in good health.

V and J are TRBV10-3 and TRBJ2-1, with 10 positions matching TRBD2. Germline loops: CDR1 ENHRY, CDR2 SYGVKD. The CDR3 is made up of 15 amino acids. Trimming at V came to 0 bases and at J to 9 bases, leaving 5 bases not matched to a gene. The CDR3 DNA sequence: TGTGCCATCAGTGAGTCCGCTAGCGGGAGTGTTGAGCAGTTCTTC. Translation gives CAISESASGSVEQFF.

The rearrangement uses TRBV27 and TRBJ2-1, with D perhaps TRBD1 or TRBD2 (6 bases each). Germline CDR1 MNHEY, CDR2 SMNVEV (reference sequence). The CDR3 is 15 amino acids. Trimming removed 5 bases from V and 7 bases from J, with 18 bases in between. The CDR3 sequence: CASSMDSGDWNEQFF. The CDR3, as DNA: TGTGCCAGCAGTATGGACAGTGGGGACTGGAATGAGCAGTTCTTC.

The chain couples TRBV30 to TRBJ2-6, with 10 bases matching TRBD1. The CDR3 covers 16 residues. V lost 2 bases, J lost 2 bases, and 3 bases stayed unmatched. CDR1 is GTSNPN and CDR2 is SVGIG in the germline V gene (reference sequence). For the CDR3, the DNA is TGTGCCTGGAGTCTCGGGACAGGGGCTGGGGCCAACGTCCTGACTTTC. Residues: CAWSLGTGAGANVLTF.

The chain uses TRBV18 and TRBJ1-2, with D uncertain. Trimming removed 3 bases at V and 6 bases at J, with 11 bases between. This CDR3 spans 13 amino acids. CDR1 and CDR2 from the germline V gene are KGHSH and LQKENI. CDR3 loop: CASSPGSSNGYTF. As DNA, the CDR3 is TGTGCCAGCTCACCTGGTAGCTCGAATGGCTACACCTTC.

J is TRBJ1-1 and V is TRBV23-1, with D possibly matching TRBD1 (5 bases). TRBV23-1 qualifies as an ORF whose function is uncertain. Trimming left V 3 bases short and J 10 bases short, with 15 bases between. CDR3 length: 13 amino acids. The CDR3 DNA sequence: TGCGCCAGCAGTCATAAGCCAAGGGGCGGAGCTTTCTTT. Translating it yields CASSHKPRGGAFF.

The rearrangement joins TRBV19 to TRBJ2-7, with 7 bases matching TRBD2. The CDR3 is made up of 15 amino acids. V shed 1 base and J 0 bases; nucleotides not matched to a gene: 3. Germline V gives CDR1 LNHDA, CDR2 SQIVND (reference sequence). The CDR3 sequence is CASSIGGGNSYEQYF. CDR3 nucleotide sequence: TGTGCCAGTAGTATAGGCGGGGGTAACTCCTACGAGCAGTACTTC.

In the case of this clone: Other DNA sequences from this sample encode an identical CDR3 as well. The V and J genes are TRBV20-1 and TRBJ1-1; no firm D call. The CDR3 is 11 residues long. The germline gives CDR1 DFQATT, CDR2 SNEGSKA (reference sequence). The V gene lost 5 bases and the J gene lost 1 base, with 5 bases spanning the gap. The CDR3 protein is CSASGNTEAFF. The CDR3 DNA reads TGCAGTGCTTCCGGGAACACTGAAGCTTTCTTT.

The chain couples TRBV19 to TRBJ2-5; 8 positions match TRBD1. Gene TRBJ2-7 matches the end of the DNA better, so the J call may be wrong. The CDR3 loop spans 13 amino acids. Germline CDR1 and CDR2: LNHDA and SQIVND (reference sequence). CDR3 amino acids: CASSIDRGYEQYF. CDR3 in DNA: TGTGCCAGTAGTATCGACAGGGGATACGAGCAGTACTTC.

This clone was counted only a few times. The rearrangement links TRBV5-1 to TRBJ2-5, with no clear D. The CDR3 has 14 amino acids. Germline CDR1 SGHRS, CDR2 YFSETQ. V was pared by 2 bases and J by 5 bases, with 13 bases between. CDR3 protein: CASSLQSYRETQYF. The CDR3 DNA follows: TGCGCCAGCAGCTTACAGTCCTACCGGGAGACCCAGTACTTC.

The rearrangement joins TRBV12-5 to TRBJ2-3; possible D gene TRBD2, 5 bases. V lost 10 bases to trimming and J lost 6 bases, with 17 bases between them. There are 13 residues in the CDR3. The germline V gene encodes CDR1 LGHNT and CDR2 FRNRAP. In nucleotides, the CDR3 is TGTGCTACTAGCTTAAGGGTTGCGGATACGCAGTATTTT. Translation: CATSLRVADTQYF.

Remarks on this clone: The sample carries other DNA sequences with the same CDR3. The V gene is TRBV7-2, the J gene TRBJ2-7, with 8 positions matching TRBD1. V lost 4 bases, J lost 0 bases, and 5 bases stayed unmatched. The length of the CDR3 is 15 residues. Germline values: CDR1 SGHTA, CDR2 FQGNSA. This chain's CDR3 is CASSSPGQASYEQYF. Here the CDR3 DNA reads TGTGCCAGCAGCTCACCGGGACAGGCCTCCTACGAGCAGTACTTC.

The gene calls are TRBV2 and TRBJ1-5; D is possibly TRBD1 (5 bases). Germline assignment: CDR1 SNHLY and CDR2 FYNNEI. The CDR3 extends over 16 amino acids. V was clipped by 3 bases and J by 7 bases, with 19 bases between them. Here the CDR3 reads CASSDSGREARQPQHF. CDR3 coding DNA: TGTGCCAGCAGTGACAGCGGCAGGGAGGCGAGGCAGCCCCAGCATTTT.

This clone occurred a few times. This rearrangement joins TRBV28 to TRBJ1-5, with TRBD1 matching 8 bases. This CDR3 has 16 amino acids. J lost 6 bases, V lost 4 bases, and 11 bases had no gene match. Germline CDR1 MDHEN, CDR2 SYDVKM. The CDR3 nucleotides are TGTGCCAGCAGTTCCTCCCGGACAGGGTTTCGTCAGCCCCAGCATTTT. Its translation is CASSSSRTGFRQPQHF.

The J gene is TRBJ2-3, the V gene TRBV11-2; either TRBD1 or TRBD2 may supply D (5 bases each). Germline V gene data show CDR1 as SGHAT and CDR2 as FQNNGV. CDR3 length: 13 amino acids. The V gene lost 6 bases and the J gene lost 6 bases, with 13 bases spanning the gap. DNA for the CDR3: TGTGCCAGCAGTTCGGGGCCCTCGGATACGCAGTATTTT. Translation gives CASSSGPSDTQYF.

The J gene is TRBJ2-7, the V gene TRBV18; possibly TRBD2 for D (6 bases). The V and J ends lost 2 bases and 2 bases respectively, with 13 bases between them. The length of the CDR3 is 15 residues. From germline, CDR1 is KGHSH and CDR2 LQKENI. The CDR3 reads CASSPGGLTTYEQYF. The CDR3 nucleotides are TGTGCCAGCTCACCAGGAGGGTTAACGACCTACGAGCAGTACTTC. The variable domain in full, with the rest retrieved from reference TRBV18 and TRBJ2-7, is NAGVMQNPRHLVRRRGQEARLRCSPMKGHSHVYWYRQLPEEGLKFMVYLQKENIIDESGMPKERFSAEFPKEGPSILRIQQVVRGDSAAYFCASSPGGLTTYEQYFGPGTRLTVT.

This rearrangement joins TRBV12-5 to TRBJ2-1; 12 positions agree with TRBD1. The CDR3 runs 15 residues. V trimming: 4 bases; J trimming: 6 bases; junction bases outside the gene matches: 4. In germline, CDR1 is LGHNT, CDR2 FRNRAP. CDR3 in amino acids: CASGWGTGGSNEQFF. The DNA of the CDR3 is TGTGCTAGTGGTTGGGGGACAGGGGGCTCCAATGAGCAGTTCTTC.

The chain couples TRBV11-2 to TRBJ2-7; 11 nucleotides match TRBD2. The ends lost 5 bases at V and 5 bases at J; junction bases unmatched: 11. CDR1 SGHAT and CDR2 FQNNGV come from the germline V gene. CDR3 length equals 16 residues. The CDR3: CASSPRGLAGGNEQYF. CDR3 sequence (DNA): TGTGCCAGCAGCCCTCGTGGCCTAGCGGGAGGAAACGAGCAGTACTTC.

Comments on this clone: The sample holds other DNA sequences that translate to the same CDR3. This chain joins TRBV5-1 and TRBJ2-7; a possible D gene is TRBD1 (6 bases). V dropped 5 bases and J dropped 5 bases, with 11 bases sitting between them. Per the germline V gene, CDR1 is SGHRS and CDR2 is YFSETQ. The CDR3 runs 12 residues. The CDR3 bases are TGCGCCAGCAGTTCACAGGGAAACGAGCAGTACTTC. Its translation: CASSSQGNEQYF.

This clone was detected a few times. J is TRBJ2-3 and V is TRBV7-9; TRBD2 matches at 11 bases. After removal of 4 bases from V and 2 bases from J, the junction contained 8 bases not matched to a gene. The V gene's germline CDR1 is SEHNR and CDR2 FQNEAQ (reference sequence). The CDR3 consists of 17 residues. CDR3 DNA sequence: TGTGCCAGCAGCTCGTTTCTAGCGGGGGGCCTCACAGATACGCAGTATTTT. Translating it yields CASSSFLAGGLTDTQYF.

The chain couples TRBV13 to TRBJ1-1; TRBD1 agrees at 8 bases. The CDR3 length is 15 residues. V shed 4 bases, J shed 11 bases, and the junction held 15 bases outside the gene matches. The germline gives CDR1 PRHDT, CDR2 FYEKMQ (reference sequence). CDR3 DNA: TGTGCCAGCAGCTCTGGGACAGGTGTTAACCTGGGGGCTTTCTTT. This gives the protein CASSSGTGVNLGAFF. Based on the CDR3 plus reference TRBV13 and TRBJ1-1, the full variable domain is AAGVIQSPRHLIKEKRETATLKCYPIPRHDTVYWYQQGPGQDPQFLISFYEKMQSDKGSIPDRFSAQQFSDYHSELNMSSLELGDSALYFCASSSGTGVNLGAFFGQGTRLTVV.

The chain links TRBV7-2 to TRBJ2-2; D is ambiguous. V was cut by 4 bases and J by 2 bases, with 5 bases left in between. Per germline, CDR1 SGHTA and CDR2 FQGNSA. The CDR3 extends over 13 amino acids. CDR3: CASSSLNTGELFF. DNA of the CDR3: TGTGCCAGCAGCTCCCTCAACACCGGGGAGCTGTTTTTT. The full variable domain, with the rest looked up from reference TRBV7-2 and TRBJ2-2, is GAGVSQSPSNKVTEKGKDVELRCDPISGHTALYWYRQSLGQGLEFLIYFQGNSAPDKSGLPSDRFSAERTGGSVSTLTIQRTQQEDSAVYLCASSSLNTGELFFGEGSRLTVL.